This TCR beta chain was captured by sequencing in a study of response to subunit inactivated influenza vaccine. The germline gives CDR1 SGHKS, CDR2 YYEKEE (reference sequence). This CDR3 has 17 amino acids. V was trimmed by 4 bases and J by 0 bases, leaving 18 bases between them. TCRdb reprocessed the RT-PCR reads with MiXCR, giving one entry per CDR3 protein. The table has hundreds of thousands of distinct CDR3 sequences, over 25% seen once; the top ten hold about 1.9%. General study results and limits: Authors suggested few new T cells are recruited by each seasonal influenza vaccination.

To note about this clonotype: What it binds is unknown.

The chain uses TRBV5-5 and TRBJ2-3, with D maybe TRBD2 (5 bases). The sequences come from CD4+ T cells sorted from PBMCs, collected 5 to 6 days after vaccination. The TCR was taken from a man between 45 and 60 years old who received an inactivated influenza vaccine. The CDR3 protein is CASSAFSGILSTDTQYF. DNA of the CDR3: TGTGCCAGCAGCGCATTTTCCGGGATTCTTAGCACAGATACGCAGTATTTT.